One and the same sample provided the 3 T cell receptor beta chains below, sequenced in a study of blood T cell repertoires in COVID-19. Measured with immunoSEQ multiplex PCR; TCRdb has only the in-frame clones, and not every one. The table records under 150,000 clones, about 77% of them present only once. The material sequenced was peripheral blood. The receptors were sampled from a woman aged 50 to 65 with active or convalescent COVID-19.

The CDR3 region is CASSQAARGLGYTF. The CDR3, as DNA: TGTGCCAGCAGCCAAGCAGCCAGGGGTTTGGGTTACACCTTC. J is TRBJ1-2 and V is TRBV3-1 (or the pseudogene TRBV3-2), with D possibly TRBD1 on 6 matching bases. From germline, CDR1 is LGHDT and CDR2 YNNKEL (reference sequence). V lost 1 base, J lost 11 bases, and 17 bases lay in between. The CDR3 contains 14 residues.

This clone was observed once. The identical CDR3 is also encoded by other nucleotide sequences in the sample. This rearrangement joins TRBV9 to TRBJ2-1; D might be TRBD1 (6 bases). V dropped 3 bases and J dropped 2 bases, with 15 bases sitting between them. This CDR3 contains 16 residues. Germline values: CDR1 SGDLS, CDR2 YYNGEE. The CDR3 protein is CASSASSGTTYNEQFF. The DNA for the CDR3 is TGTGCCAGCAGCGCCTCCTCCGGGACAACCTACAATGAGCAGTTCTTC. Supplemented by reference TRBV9 and TRBJ2-1, the full variable domain reads DSGVTQTPKHLITATGQRVTLRCSPRSGDLSVYWYQQSLDQGLQFLIQYYNGEERAKGNILERFSAQQFPDLHSELNLSSLELGDSALYFCASSASSGTTYNEQFFGPGTRLTVL.

This chain uses TRBV18 with TRBJ2-7, with 7 bases lining up with TRBD2. V lost 0 bases to trimming and J lost 6 bases; unmatched junction nucleotides: 8. The CDR3 runs to 15 residues. Germline V gene lookup returns CDR1 KGHSH and CDR2 LQKENI. CDR3 protein: CASSPPWSSGLEQYF. The CDR3 DNA sequence: TGTGCCAGCTCACCACCGTGGTCTAGCGGCCTCGAGCAGTACTTC.